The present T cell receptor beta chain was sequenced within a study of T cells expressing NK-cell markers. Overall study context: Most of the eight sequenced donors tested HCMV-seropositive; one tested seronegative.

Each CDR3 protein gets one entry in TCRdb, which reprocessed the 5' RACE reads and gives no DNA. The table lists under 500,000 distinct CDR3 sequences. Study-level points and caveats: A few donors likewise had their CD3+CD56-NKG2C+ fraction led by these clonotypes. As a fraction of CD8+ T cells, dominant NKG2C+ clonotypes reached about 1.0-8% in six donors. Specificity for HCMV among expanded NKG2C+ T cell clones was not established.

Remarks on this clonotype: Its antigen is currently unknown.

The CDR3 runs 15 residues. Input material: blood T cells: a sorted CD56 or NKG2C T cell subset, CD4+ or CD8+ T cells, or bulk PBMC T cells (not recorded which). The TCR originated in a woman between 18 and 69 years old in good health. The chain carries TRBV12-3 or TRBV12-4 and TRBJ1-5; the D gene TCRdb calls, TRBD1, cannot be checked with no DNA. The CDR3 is CASSFMDSSNQPQHF.